This entry lists 9 T cell receptor beta chains sequenced from one sample in a study of cytomegalovirus exposure and HLA in healthy donors. Generated by immunoSEQ multiplex PCR, the TCRdb table keeps only in-frame clones and is missing some. The table shows some 350,000 clones, with around 90% occurring only once. Material for sequencing was PBMCs. The receptors were sampled from a woman between 25 and 40 years old in good health and CMV-seropositive.

The chain is built from TRBV6-5 and TRBJ1-2; TRBD1 matches at 7 bases. The germline V gene encodes CDR1 MNHEY and CDR2 SVGAGI. The ends lost 4 bases at V and 3 bases at J; junction bases unmatched: 11. This CDR3 has 16 amino acids. The CDR3 region is CASSFGTAAVDYGYTF. The CDR3 bases are TGTGCCAGCAGTTTCGGGACAGCCGCCGTGGACTATGGCTACACCTTC.

The CDR3 sequence is CASSATGYEQYF. DNA of the CDR3: TGTGCCAGCAGTGCGACAGGCTACGAGCAGTACTTC. The V and J genes are TRBV27 and TRBJ2-7; a possible D gene is TRBD1 (6 bases). Germline V gene data show CDR1 as MNHEY and CDR2 as SMNVEV (reference sequence). The CDR3 sequence is 12 residues long. Trimming took off 5 bases at V and 3 bases at J, with 8 bases between the two ends.

This chain links TRBV28 with TRBJ1-5; D possibly corresponds to TRBD1 (5 bases). Trimming took 2 bases from V and 6 from J, leaving 11 bases between them. The CDR3 is 14 amino acids. From germline, CDR1 is MDHEN and CDR2 SYDVKM. CDR3: CASSLPDTSQPQHF. DNA of the CDR3: TGTGCCAGCAGTTTACCGGACACTTCTCAGCCCCAGCATTTT.

V gene TRBV20-1 combines with J gene TRBJ2-1; D remains unclear. This CDR3 is 11 amino acids long. Trimming shortened V by 4 bases and J by 6 bases, and 7 bases separated the two germline ends. Looked up from germline, CDR1 is DFQATT and CDR2 is SNEGSKA (reference sequence). CDR3 sequence (DNA): TGCAGTGCTAACCGAGCCAATGAGCAGTTCTTC. This codes for CSANRANEQFF.

The chain has TRBV29-1 and TRBJ2-3; a weak D match, TRBD1 (6 bases). Trimming pared 5 bases from V and 0 bases from J, leaving 12 bases between. The CDR3 runs 14 residues. Germline loops: CDR1 SQVTM, CDR2 ANQGSEA. CDR3 nucleotides: TGCAGCGTTAAGGACAGTATTAGCACAGATACGCAGTATTTT. Amino acid sequence: CSVKDSISTDTQYF.

This chain connects TRBV27 to TRBJ1-2; D unclear. V was shortened by 5 bases and J by 2 bases, with 12 bases between the two germline ends. The germline V gene has CDR1 MNHEY and CDR2 SMNVEV (reference sequence). This CDR3 spans 14 amino acids. The CDR3 nucleotides read TGTGCCAGCAGTAGGGTGGGCAACAACTATGGCTACACCTTC. Translation: CASSRVGNNYGYTF.

This clone was counted once. The V gene is TRBV29-1, the J gene TRBJ2-3; the D gene is possibly TRBD1 (6 bases). Germline V gene sequence: CDR1 SQVTM, CDR2 ANQGSEA. Deletions cut 1 base from V and 2 bases from J, with 10 bases between. This CDR3 region has 14 residues. Written as DNA, the CDR3 is TGCAGCGTTGAAGCCTGGACAGACACAGATACGCAGTATTTT. Encoded protein: CSVEAWTDTDTQYF.

The gene calls are TRBV5-1 and TRBJ2-2; unclear D gene. This CDR3 has 15 residues. V lost 0 bases and J 2 bases, leaving 8 bases between the germline ends. The germline V gene encodes CDR1 SGHRS and CDR2 YFSETQ. This chain's CDR3 is CASSLVELNTGELFF. The CDR3, as DNA: TGCGCCAGCAGCTTGGTGGAGCTTAACACCGGGGAGCTGTTTTTT.

V and J are TRBV28 and TRBJ1-2; 8 bases agree with TRBD1. The CDR3 covers 14 residues. With 6 bases clipped from V and 5 bases from J, the junction kept 8 bases outside the gene matches. Per the germline V gene, CDR1 is MDHEN and CDR2 is SYDVKM. The CDR3 reads CASRLPGQGYGYTF. CDR3 bases: TGTGCCAGCAGGCTACCCGGACAGGGTTATGGCTACACCTTC.